This T cell receptor beta chain is drawn from a study of T cells in Graves' hyperthyroidism and ophthalmopathy. V gave up 2 bases and J gave up 1 base, with 11 bases separating them. The CDR3 is made up of 15 amino acids. The germline V gene has CDR1 SGHVS and CDR2 FQNEAQ. General study findings and limits: Most thyroid clonotypes expanded above 0.001 were also detected in blood. Median prediction lead before ophthalmopathy onset was about 6.7 months with the model.

Amplified TCR beta CDR3 regions came from RNA transcripts. HTBI primers were the set used in a first-round RT-PCR of the TCR CDR3. TCRdb redid the calling of the multiplex PCR reads with MiXCR, one entry per CDR3 protein. This table has around 720,000 distinct CDR3 sequences, around a third appearing once. For Graves' hyperthyroidism to be stable, ophthalmopathy could not progress within 18 months. Thyroid ultrasound, orbital computed tomography, clinical symptoms, and serum thyroxine and TRAb underpinned diagnoses. As regards this clonotype: Its cognate antigen is unknown.

The sequencing input was blood. The chain couples TRBV7-8 to TRBJ1-1; D not resolved. This sequence originates from a woman in her thirties or forties with Graves' hyperthyroidism. CDR3 coding DNA: TGTGCCAGCAGCTTAAAGAGCCGAGAGAACACTGAAGCTTTCTTT. It translates to CASSLKSRENTEAFF.